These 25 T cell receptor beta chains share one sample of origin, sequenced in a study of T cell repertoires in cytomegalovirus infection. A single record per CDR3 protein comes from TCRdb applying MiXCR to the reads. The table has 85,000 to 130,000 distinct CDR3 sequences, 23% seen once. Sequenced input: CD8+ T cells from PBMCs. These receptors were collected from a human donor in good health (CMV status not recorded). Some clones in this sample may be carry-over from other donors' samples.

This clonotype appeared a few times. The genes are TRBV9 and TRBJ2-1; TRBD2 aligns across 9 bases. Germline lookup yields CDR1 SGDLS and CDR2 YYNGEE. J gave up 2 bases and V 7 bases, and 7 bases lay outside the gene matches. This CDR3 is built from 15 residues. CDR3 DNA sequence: TGTGCCAGCTCGTCGGCGGGAGGGCCCTACAATGAGCAGTTCTTC. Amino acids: CASSSAGGPYNEQFF.

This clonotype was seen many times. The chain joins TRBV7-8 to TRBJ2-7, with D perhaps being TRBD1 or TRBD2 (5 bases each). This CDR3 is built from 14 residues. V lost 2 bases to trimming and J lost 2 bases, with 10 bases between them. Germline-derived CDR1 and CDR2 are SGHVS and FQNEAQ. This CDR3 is CASSLPGTTYEQYF. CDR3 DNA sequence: TGTGCCAGCAGCTTACCTGGGACCACCTACGAGCAGTACTTC.

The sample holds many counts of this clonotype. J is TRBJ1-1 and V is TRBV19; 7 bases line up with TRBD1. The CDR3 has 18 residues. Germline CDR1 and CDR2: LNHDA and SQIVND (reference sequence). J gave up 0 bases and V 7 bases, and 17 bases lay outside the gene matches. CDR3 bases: TGTGCCAGTAAAGGAGAGACAGGGAAAGATCCAGTGAACACTGAAGCTTTCTTT. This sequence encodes CASKGETGKDPVNTEAFF.

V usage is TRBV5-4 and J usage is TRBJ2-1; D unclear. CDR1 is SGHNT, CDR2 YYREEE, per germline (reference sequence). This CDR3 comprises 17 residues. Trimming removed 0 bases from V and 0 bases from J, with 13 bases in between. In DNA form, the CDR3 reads TGTGCCAGCAGCTTGGATTGGGGTCCAAGCTCCTACAATGAGCAGTTCTTC. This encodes CASSLDWGPSSYNEQFF.

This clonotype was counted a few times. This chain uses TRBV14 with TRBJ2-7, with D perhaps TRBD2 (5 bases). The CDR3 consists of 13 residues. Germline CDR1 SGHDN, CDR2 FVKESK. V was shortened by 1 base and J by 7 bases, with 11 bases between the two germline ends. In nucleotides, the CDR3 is TGTGCCAGCAGCCAAGGGAGGACGGGGGAGCAGTACTTC. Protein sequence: CASSQGRTGEQYF.

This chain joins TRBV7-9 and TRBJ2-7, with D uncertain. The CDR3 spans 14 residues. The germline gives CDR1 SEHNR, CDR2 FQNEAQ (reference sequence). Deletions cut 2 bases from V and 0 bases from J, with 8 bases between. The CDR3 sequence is CASSLYLSSYEQYF. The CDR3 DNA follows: TGTGCCAGCAGCTTATATCTCAGCTCCTACGAGCAGTACTTC.

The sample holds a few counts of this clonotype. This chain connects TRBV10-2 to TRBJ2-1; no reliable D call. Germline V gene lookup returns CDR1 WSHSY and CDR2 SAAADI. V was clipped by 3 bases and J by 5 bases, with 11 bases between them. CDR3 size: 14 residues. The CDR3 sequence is CASSDQDFDNEQFF. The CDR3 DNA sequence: TGCGCCAGCAGTGACCAAGACTTCGACAATGAGCAGTTCTTC.

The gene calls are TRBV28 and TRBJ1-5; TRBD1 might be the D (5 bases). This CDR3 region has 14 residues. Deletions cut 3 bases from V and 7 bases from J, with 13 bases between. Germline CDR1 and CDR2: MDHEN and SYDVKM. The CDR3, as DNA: TGTGCCAGCAGTTTTGTCATCCGGGGGCAGCCCCAGCATTTT. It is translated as CASSFVIRGQPQHF.

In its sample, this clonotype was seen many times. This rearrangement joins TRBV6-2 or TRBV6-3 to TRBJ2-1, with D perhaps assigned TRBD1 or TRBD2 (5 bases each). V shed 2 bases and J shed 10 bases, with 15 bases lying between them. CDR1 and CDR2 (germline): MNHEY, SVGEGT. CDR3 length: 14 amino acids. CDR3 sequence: CASSYGTSIEEQFF. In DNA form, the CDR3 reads TGTGCCAGCAGTTACGGGACGAGTATAGAAGAGCAGTTCTTC.

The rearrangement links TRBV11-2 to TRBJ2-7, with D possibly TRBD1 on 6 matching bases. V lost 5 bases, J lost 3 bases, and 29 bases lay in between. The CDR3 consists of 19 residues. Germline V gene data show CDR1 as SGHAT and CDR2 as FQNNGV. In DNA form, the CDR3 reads TGTGCCAGCAGCCAAAGAACCGGGACACGGGTAGGGGGTGACTACGAGCAGTACTTC. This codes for CASSQRTGTRVGGDYEQYF. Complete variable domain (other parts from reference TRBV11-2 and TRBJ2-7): EAGVAQSPRYKIIEKRQSVAFWCNPISGHATLYWYQQILGQGPKLLIQFQNNGVVDDSQLPKDRFSAERLKGVDSTLKIQPAKLEDSAVYLCASSQRTGTRVGGDYEQYFGPGTRLTVT.

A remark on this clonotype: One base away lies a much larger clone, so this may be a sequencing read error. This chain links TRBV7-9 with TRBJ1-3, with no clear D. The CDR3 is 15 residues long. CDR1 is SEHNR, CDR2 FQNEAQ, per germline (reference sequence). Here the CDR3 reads CANSPPQSSGNTIYF. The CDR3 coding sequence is TGTGCCAACAGCCCGCCCCAGTCCTCTGGAAACACCATATATTTT.

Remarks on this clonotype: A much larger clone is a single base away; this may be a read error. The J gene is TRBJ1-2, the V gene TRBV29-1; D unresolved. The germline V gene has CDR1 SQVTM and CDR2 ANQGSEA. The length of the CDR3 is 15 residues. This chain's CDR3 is CSVEEWGSANYGNTF. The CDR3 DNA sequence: TGCAGCGTTGAAGAGTGGGGATCCGCTAACTATGGCAACACCTTC.

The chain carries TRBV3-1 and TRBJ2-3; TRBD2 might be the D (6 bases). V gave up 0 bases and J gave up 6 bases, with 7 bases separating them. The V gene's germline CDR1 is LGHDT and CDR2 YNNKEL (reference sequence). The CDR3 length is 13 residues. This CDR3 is CASSQELADTQYF. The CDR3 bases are TGTGCCAGCAGCCAAGAGCTAGCGGATACGCAGTATTTT.

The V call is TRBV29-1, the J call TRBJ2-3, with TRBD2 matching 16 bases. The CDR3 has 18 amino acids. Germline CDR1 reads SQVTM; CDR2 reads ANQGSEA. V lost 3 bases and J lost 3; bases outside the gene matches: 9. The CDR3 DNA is TGCAGCGTTGAGCTCGGGACTAGCGGGGGGGCTGGAACAGATACGCAGTATTTT. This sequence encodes CSVELGTSGGAGTDTQYF.

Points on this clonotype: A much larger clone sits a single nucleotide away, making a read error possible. The CDR3: CAGSQDGEGGDQPQHF. The CDR3 bases are TGCGCCGGCAGCCAAGATGGTGAGGGGGGGGATCAGCCCCAGCATTTT. The rearrangement joins TRBV4-1 to TRBJ1-5; tentative D call: TRBD1 (6 bases). Germline V lookup: CDR1 MGHRA, CDR2 YSYEKL. The CDR3 contains 16 residues.

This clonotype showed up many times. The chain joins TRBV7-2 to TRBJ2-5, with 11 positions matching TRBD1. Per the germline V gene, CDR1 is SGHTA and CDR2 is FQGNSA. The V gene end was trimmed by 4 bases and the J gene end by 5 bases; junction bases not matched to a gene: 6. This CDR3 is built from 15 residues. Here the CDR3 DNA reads TGTGCCAGCAGCTACGGGACAGGGGGGTTGGAGACCCAGTACTTC. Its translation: CASSYGTGGLETQYF.

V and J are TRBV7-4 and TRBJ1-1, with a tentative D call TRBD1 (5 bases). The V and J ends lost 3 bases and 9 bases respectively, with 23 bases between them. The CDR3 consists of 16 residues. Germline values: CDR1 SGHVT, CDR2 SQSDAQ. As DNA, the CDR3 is TGTGCCAGCAGCTTCTGGGGTTTGGGGACTTTGTTTAAAGCTTTCTTT. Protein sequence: CASSFWGLGTLFKAFF.

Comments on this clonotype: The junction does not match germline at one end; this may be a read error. The CDR3 DNA reads as TGTGCCAGCAGGTACTCCCCTTCCGGCGAGCTGTTTTTT. This translates into CASRYSPSGELFF. The rearrangement uses TRBV28 and TRBJ2-2; no clear D. The CDR3 extends over 13 amino acids. CDR1 and CDR2 (germline): MDHEN, SYDVKM.

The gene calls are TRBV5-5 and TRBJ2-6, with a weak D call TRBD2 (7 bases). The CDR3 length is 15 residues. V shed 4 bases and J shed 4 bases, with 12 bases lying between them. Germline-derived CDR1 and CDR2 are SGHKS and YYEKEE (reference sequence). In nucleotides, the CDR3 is TGTGCCAGCAGCAGACGGGGGGCCGGGGCCAACGTCCTGACTTTC. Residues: CASSRRGAGANVLTF.

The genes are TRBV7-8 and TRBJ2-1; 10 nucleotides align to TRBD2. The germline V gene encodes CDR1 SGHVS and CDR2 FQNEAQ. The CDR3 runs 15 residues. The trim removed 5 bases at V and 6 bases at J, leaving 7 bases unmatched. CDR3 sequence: CASSRPASGGNEQFF. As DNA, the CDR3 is TGTGCCAGCAGCCGGCCGGCTAGCGGGGGCAATGAGCAGTTCTTC.

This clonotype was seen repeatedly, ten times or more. The CDR3, as DNA: TGTGCCAGCAGACCCGCTGTAACCTCTGGAAACACCATATATTTT. Encoded protein: CASRPAVTSGNTIYF. The chain uses TRBV6-5 and TRBJ1-3; D remains ambiguous. The V end was cut by 6 bases, the J end by 0 bases, with 12 bases between. This CDR3 contains 15 residues. Germline assignment: CDR1 MNHEY and CDR2 SVGAGI.

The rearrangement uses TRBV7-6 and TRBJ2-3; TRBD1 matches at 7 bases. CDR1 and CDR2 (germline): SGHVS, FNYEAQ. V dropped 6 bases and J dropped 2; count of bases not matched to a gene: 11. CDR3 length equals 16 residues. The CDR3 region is CASRPRQGFYTDTQYF. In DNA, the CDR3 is TGTGCCAGCAGACCTAGACAGGGTTTCTACACAGATACGCAGTATTTT.

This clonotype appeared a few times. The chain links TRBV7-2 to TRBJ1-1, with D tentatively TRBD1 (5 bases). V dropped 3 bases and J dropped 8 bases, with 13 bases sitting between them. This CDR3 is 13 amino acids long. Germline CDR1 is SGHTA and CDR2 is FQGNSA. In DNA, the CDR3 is TGTGCCAGCAGCTTTTGGACACGGTCAGAAGCTTTCTTT. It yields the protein CASSFWTRSEAFF.

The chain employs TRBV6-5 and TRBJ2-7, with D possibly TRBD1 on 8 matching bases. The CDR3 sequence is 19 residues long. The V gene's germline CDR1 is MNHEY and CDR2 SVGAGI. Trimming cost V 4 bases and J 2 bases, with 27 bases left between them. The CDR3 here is CASSSHFTDRGGITYEQYF. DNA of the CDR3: TGTGCCAGCAGTTCACATTTTACCGACAGGGGAGGGATCACCTACGAGCAGTACTTC.

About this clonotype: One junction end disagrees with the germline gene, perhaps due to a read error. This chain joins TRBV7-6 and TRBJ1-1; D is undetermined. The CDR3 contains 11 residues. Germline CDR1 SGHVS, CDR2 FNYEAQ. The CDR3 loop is CASSRQSEAFF. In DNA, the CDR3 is TGTGCTAGCAGCCGACAATCTGAAGCTTTCTTT.